These 2 T cell receptor beta chains share one sample of origin, sequenced in a study of identical twins. TCRdb analysed the 5' RACE reads with MiXCR anew, one entry per CDR3 protein. Of approximately 20,000 distinct CDR3 sequences detected, 55% to 75% appear once; the ten largest clones hold 5.9%. The sequenced sample was memory (CD45RO+) T cells sorted from blood. Source of these receptors: a woman aged 18-29 years in good health. This table probably holds off-target reads from a library built for another chain.

The rearrangement joins TRBV7-2 to TRBJ2-5; D gene uncertain. The V end was cut by 2 bases, the J end by 0 bases, with 10 bases between. Per germline, CDR1 SGHTA and CDR2 FQGNSA. This CDR3 comprises 15 residues. DNA of the CDR3: TGTGCCAGCAGCTTATTCGGGCAGGACCAAGAGACCCAGTACTTC. Its translation: CASSLFGQDQETQYF.

The rearrangement uses TRBV6-5 and TRBJ2-3, with D uncertain. The CDR3 has 15 residues. The V end was cut by 0 bases, the J end by 4 bases, with 11 bases between. CDR1 MNHEY and CDR2 SVGAGI come from the germline V gene. The CDR3 spells CASSYSTGPPDTQYF. In nucleotides, the CDR3 is TGTGCCAGCAGTTACTCGACTGGGCCCCCAGATACGCAGTATTTT.